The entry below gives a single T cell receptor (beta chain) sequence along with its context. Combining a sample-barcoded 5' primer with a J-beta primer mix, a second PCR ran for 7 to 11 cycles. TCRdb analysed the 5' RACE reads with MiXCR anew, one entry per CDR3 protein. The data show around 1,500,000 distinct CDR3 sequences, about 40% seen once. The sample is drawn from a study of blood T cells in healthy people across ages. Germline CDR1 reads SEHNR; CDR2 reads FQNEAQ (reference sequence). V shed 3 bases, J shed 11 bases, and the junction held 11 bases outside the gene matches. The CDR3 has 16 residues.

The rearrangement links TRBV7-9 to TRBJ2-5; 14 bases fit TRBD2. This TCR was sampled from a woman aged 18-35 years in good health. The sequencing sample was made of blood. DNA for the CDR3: TGTGCCAGCAGCTTCCCGGGACTAGCGGGAGACAATGAGCAGTACTTC. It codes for CASSFPGLAGDNEQYF. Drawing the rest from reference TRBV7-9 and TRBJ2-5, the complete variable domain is DTGVSQNPRHKITKRGQNVTFRCDPISEHNRLYWYRQTLGQGPEFLTYFQNEAQLEKSRLLSDRFSAERPKGSFSTLEIQRTEQGDSAMYLCASSFPGLAGDNEQYFGPGTRLLVL.